The sequence of this T cell receptor beta chain was determined in a study of T cells after yellow fever vaccination (dated by TCRdb to the late 2010s). Regarding the study in general: The SMART-Seq v4 Ultra Low Input RNA kit was used to prepare libraries from fractions with low cell numbers. To follow T-cell clones before and after primary and booster YFV17D yellow fever vaccination, bulk TCR alpha and beta repertoires were sequenced over time. Two healthy male donors made up the cohort, one aged 18 to 29 years and the other aged 30 to 40 years. Bulk PBMC replicates and cell subsets were isolated from blood drawn at multiple timepoints before and after both primary and secondary immunization.

The full study reports these points: Because only a couple of donors were included in the study, the extent to which the findings can be generalized is limited. A small fraction of clonotypes showed up in both the CD4 and CD8 compartments, probably as a result of convergent recombination. FACS-sorted repertoires could contain abundant contaminating clonotypes from the bulk population, so computational filtering was required. After the booster, most clones that had expanded after primary vaccination were detected again (around 95% of CD4 and 70% to 90% of CD8), suggesting broad maintenance of memory. The secondary T-cell response was found to be weaker but faster than the primary response, with a peak reached on day 5 rather than on day 15.

This clonotype has just a few counts. It has no known antigen specificity. Within one base of it there is no much larger clone, and no base qualities were kept. These reads were obtained on an Illumina NovaSeq 6000. Synthesis of TCR cDNA relied on 5'RACE template switching, a step that introduced a universal primer site along with unique molecular identifiers. Priming for cDNA synthesis came from both the TCR alpha and TCR beta constant segments. Library amplification involved two PCR steps, and the second step added sample barcodes and sequencing adapters. Sequencing of the libraries was done on either Illumina HiSeq 2500 (2x100 bp) or NovaSeq (2x150 bp). Processing in the source paper ran as follows. Demultiplexing of reads and collapsing into UMI consensus sequences were performed with MIGEC, and V(D)J alignment was carried out with MiXCR. Clonotypes responding to the vaccine were identified with edgeR on replicate PBMC samples, with the criteria of FDR below 0.01 and a log2 fold change above 5 up to day 15. Each bulk clonotype was labeled CD4 or CD8 based on which sequenced repertoire, CD4 or CD8, contained the clonotype at higher abundance. TCRdb reran the public reads through fastp at Q25 and MiXCR, keeping productive beta chains. Records with the same CDR3 protein are collapsed into one entry carrying the most frequent genes and DNA. These V and J calls originate from TCRdb's pipeline instead of the authors' own analysis. The sample profile shows about 260,000 distinct CDR3 sequences; over 4.5% of them were found once. The ten largest account for roughly 3.5% of the sample.

The sample's treatment or condition label, decoded: live attenuated yellow fever vaccine strain. A standard Ficoll-Paque protocol was used to isolate PBMCs from peripheral blood. Dynabeads CD4 and CD8 positive selection kits were used to isolate the CD4 and CD8 T-cell fractions. TriZol was used to extract RNA from bulk PBMCs, CD4 and CD8 fractions, and dextramer-positive and dextramer-negative fractions. Trimming removed 6 bases from V and 4 bases from J, leaving 15 bases between the germline ends. Via the germline V gene, CDR1 is MDHEN and CDR2 SYDVKM. From cysteine to phenylalanine, the CDR3 is 14 amino acids long. The kept DNA is CDR3 alone, 42 bases in frame from the first base.

The sequence was obtained from a man aged 18 to 29 who received the YFV17D yellow fever vaccine. The source material was CD4+ T cells sorted from PBMCs, sampled on the day of the yellow fever booster vaccination. Rearrangement joined TRBV28 to TRBJ2-5; the D gene lacks a confident call. The bases read TGTGCCAGCAGACTAAAGGTAGTGACAGAGACCCAGTACTTC. Its product reads: CASRLKVVTETQYF. The entire variable domain, with the stretches around the CDR3 drawn from the reference TRBV28 and TRBJ2-5 proteins, is DVKVTQSSRYLVKRTGEKVFLECVQDMDHENMFWYRQDPGLGLRLIYFSYDVKMKEKGDIPEGYSVSREKKERFSLILESASTNQTSMYLCASRLKVVTETQYFGPGTRLLVL.